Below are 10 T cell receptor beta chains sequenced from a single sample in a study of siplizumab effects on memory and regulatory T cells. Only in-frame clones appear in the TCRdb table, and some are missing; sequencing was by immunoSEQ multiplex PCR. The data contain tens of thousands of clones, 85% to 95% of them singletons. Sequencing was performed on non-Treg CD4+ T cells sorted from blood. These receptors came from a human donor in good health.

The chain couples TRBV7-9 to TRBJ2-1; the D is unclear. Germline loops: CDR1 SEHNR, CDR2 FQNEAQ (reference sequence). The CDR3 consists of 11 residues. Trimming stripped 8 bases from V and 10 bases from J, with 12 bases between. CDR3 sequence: CASAVDREQFF. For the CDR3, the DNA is TGTGCCAGCGCTGTAGACCGAGAGCAGTTCTTC.

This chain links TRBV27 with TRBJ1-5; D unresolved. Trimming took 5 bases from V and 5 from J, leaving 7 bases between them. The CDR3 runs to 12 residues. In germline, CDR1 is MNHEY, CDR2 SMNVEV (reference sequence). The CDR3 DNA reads TGTGCCAGCAGTAGTCGGCATCAGCCCCAGCATTTT. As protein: CASSSRHQPQHF.

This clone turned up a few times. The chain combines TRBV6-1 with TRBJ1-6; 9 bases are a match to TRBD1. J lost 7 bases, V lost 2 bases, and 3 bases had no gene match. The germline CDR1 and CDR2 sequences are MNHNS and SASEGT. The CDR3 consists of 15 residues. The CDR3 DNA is TGTGCCAGCAGTGAACCCGGGACAGGGAATTCACCCCTCCACTTT. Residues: CASSEPGTGNSPLHF.

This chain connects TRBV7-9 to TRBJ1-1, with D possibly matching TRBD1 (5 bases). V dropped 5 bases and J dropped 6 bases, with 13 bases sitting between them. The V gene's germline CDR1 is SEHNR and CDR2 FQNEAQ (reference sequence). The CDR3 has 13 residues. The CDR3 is CASSNDRSSEAFF. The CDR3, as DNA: TGTGCCAGCAGCAACGACAGAAGTTCTGAAGCTTTCTTT.

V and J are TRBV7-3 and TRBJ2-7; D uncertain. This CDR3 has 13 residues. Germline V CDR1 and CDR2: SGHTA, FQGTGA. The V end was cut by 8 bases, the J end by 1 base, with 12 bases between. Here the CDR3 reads CASSVWGSYEQYF. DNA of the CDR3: TGTGCCAGCTCCGTTTGGGGATCCTACGAGCAGTACTTC.

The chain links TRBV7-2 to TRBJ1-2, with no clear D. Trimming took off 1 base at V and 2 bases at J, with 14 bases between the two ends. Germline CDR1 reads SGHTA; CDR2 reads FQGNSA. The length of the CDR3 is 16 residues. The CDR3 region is CASSLGGLGANYGYTF. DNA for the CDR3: TGTGCCAGCAGCTTAGGCGGGCTGGGCGCGAACTATGGCTACACCTTC.

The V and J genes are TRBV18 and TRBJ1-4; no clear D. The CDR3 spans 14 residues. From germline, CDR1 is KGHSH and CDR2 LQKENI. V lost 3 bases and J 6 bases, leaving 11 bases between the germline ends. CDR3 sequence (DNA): TGTGCCAGCTCACCCGGGCCTTGGGATGAAAAACTGTTTTTT. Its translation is CASSPGPWDEKLFF.

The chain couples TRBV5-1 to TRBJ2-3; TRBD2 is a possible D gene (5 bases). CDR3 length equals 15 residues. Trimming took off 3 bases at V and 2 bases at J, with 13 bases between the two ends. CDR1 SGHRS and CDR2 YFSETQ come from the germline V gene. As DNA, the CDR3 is TGCGCCAGCAGCTCGAGGGCTTTGAACACAGATACGCAGTATTTT. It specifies CASSSRALNTDTQYF.

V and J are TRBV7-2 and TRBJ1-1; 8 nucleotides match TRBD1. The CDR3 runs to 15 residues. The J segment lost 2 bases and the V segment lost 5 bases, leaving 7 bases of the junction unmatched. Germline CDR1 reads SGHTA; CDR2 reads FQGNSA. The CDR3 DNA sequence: TGTGCCAGCAGCAGAGACAGGGGAACCAACACTGAAGCTTTCTTT. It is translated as CASSRDRGTNTEAFF.

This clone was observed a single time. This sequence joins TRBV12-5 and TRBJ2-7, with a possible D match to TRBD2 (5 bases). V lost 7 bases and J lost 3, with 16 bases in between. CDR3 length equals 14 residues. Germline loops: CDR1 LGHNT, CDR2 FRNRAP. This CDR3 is CASALGAQSYEQYF. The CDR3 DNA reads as TGTGCTAGTGCCCTGGGAGCCCAGAGCTACGAGCAGTACTTC.